This T cell receptor beta chain was identified in a study of Graves' ophthalmopathy and Graves' hyperthyroidism. Overall study findings and caveats: In blood appeared most of the expanded thyroid clonotypes whose frequency exceeded 0.001.

The germline gives CDR1 DFQATT, CDR2 SNEGSKA (reference sequence). The length of the CDR3 is 11 residues. The study amplified TCR beta CDR3 regions using RNA transcripts. A first-round RT-PCR used HTBI primers, followed by a second-round multiplex PCR. TCRdb reprocessed the multiplex PCR reads via MiXCR and lists one record per CDR3 protein. The table has 500,000 to 700,000 distinct CDR3 sequences, under 45% seen once. This clonotype was counted a few times. Its antigen is still unknown. Diagnoses were established from clinical symptoms, serum thyroxine, TRAb, thyroid ultrasound and orbital computed tomography.

This clonotype was sampled from an adult man with Graves' hyperthyroidism. The rearrangement joins TRBV20-1 to TRBJ1-3; 7 nucleotides agree with TRBD2. The closer fit of TRBJ2-3 to the DNA end suggests the J call may be wrong. Sample: peripheral blood or thyroid tissue (not recorded which). CDR3 DNA sequence: TGCAGTGCTAGTAGCGGGTATACGCAGTATTTT. Translation gives CSASSGYTQYF.